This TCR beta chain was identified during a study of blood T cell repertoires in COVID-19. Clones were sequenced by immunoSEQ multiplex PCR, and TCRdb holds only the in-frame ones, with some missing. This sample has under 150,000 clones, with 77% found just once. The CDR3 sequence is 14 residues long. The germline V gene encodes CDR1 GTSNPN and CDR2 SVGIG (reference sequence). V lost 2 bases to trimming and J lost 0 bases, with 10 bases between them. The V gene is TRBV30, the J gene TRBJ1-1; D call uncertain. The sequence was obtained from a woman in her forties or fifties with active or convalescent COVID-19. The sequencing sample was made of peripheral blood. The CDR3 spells CAWSQMAMNTEAFF. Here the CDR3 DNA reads TGTGCCTGGAGTCAGATGGCCATGAACACTGAAGCTTTCTTT. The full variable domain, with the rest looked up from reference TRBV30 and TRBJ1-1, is SQTIHQWPATLVQPVGSPLSLECTVEGTSNPNLYWYRQAAGRGLQLLFYSVGIGQISSEVPQNLSASRPQDRQFILSSKKLLLSDSGFYLCAWSQMAMNTEAFFGQGTRLTVV.